Presented here are 22 T cell receptor beta chains from one specimen sequenced in a study of T cell repertoires in cytomegalovirus infection. A single record per CDR3 protein comes from TCRdb applying MiXCR to the reads. The sample comprises over 150,000 distinct CDR3 sequences, about an eighth of which are singletons, and 20% to 30% rests with the top ten. The specimen sequenced was PBMCs. The source of these receptors is a human donor in good health (CMV status not recorded). Some clones in this sample may be carry-over from other donors' samples.

This clonotype was counted ten times or more. V usage is TRBV11-2 and J usage is TRBJ2-1, with TRBD2 as a possible D gene (6 bases). The CDR3 runs to 14 residues. CDR1 SGHAT and CDR2 FQNNGV come from the germline V gene. V lost 1 base, J lost 9 bases, and 13 bases lay in between. The CDR3 region has the DNA TGTGCCAGCAGCTTAGTTCGGGGGAGCGCTGAGCAGTTCTTC. Its translation: CASSLVRGSAEQFF.

This clonotype was recorded a few times. V and J are TRBV12-3 or TRBV12-4 and TRBJ2-3; TRBD2 is a possible D gene (5 bases). This CDR3 spans 15 amino acids. Trimming took 5 bases from V and 4 from J, leaving 16 bases between them. DNA for the CDR3: TGTGCCAGCAGTCGCCCAGGAGGTTCGGCAGATACGCAGTATTTT. Protein: CASSRPGGSADTQYF.

This clonotype was counted between two and nine times. The chain couples TRBV29-1 to TRBJ1-1; D is unclear. The V end lost 7 bases, the J end lost 2 bases, and 8 bases lay between the germline ends. Germline CDR1 reads SQVTM; CDR2 reads ANQGSEA. This CDR3 is built from 11 residues. In DNA, the CDR3 is TGCAGCGCTTCAGTAAACACTGAAGCTTTCTTT. It codes for CSASVNTEAFF.

This CDR3 is CSARTRGGVVGNIQYF. CDR3 DNA: TGCAGTGCTAGAACCCGTGGGGGCGTAGTAGGGAACATTCAGTACTTC. The chain couples TRBV20-1 to TRBJ2-4; possible D gene TRBD1, 6 bases. The V gene lost 2 bases and the J gene lost 7 bases, with 21 bases spanning the gap. This CDR3 has 16 residues. The V gene's germline CDR1 is DFQATT and CDR2 SNEGSKA (reference sequence).

This clonotype came up many times. The J gene is TRBJ2-3, the V gene TRBV19; D is possibly TRBD1 (5 bases). The CDR3 is 14 residues long. Trimming took off 5 bases at V and 7 bases at J, with 16 bases between the two ends. The germline CDR1 and CDR2 sequences are LNHDA and SQIVND (reference sequence). CDR3: CASSLRGSRNTQYF. CDR3 nucleotides: TGTGCCAGTAGTCTAAGGGGTTCTCGAAATACGCAGTATTTT.

With respect to this clonotype: A read error may explain this, as a much larger clone is one base away. The chain recombines TRBV6-2 or TRBV6-3 with TRBJ2-3; D tentatively reads TRBD1 or TRBD2 (6 bases each). This CDR3 has 13 residues. Germline-derived CDR1 and CDR2 are MNHEY and SVGEGT. CDR3: CVSETGASIPKYF. In DNA form, the CDR3 reads TGTGTCAGCGAAACGGGGGCCTCCATACCGAAGTATTTT.

The chain combines TRBV7-6 with TRBJ2-1; D unclear. This CDR3 has 13 amino acids. Trimming stripped 1 base from V and 10 bases from J, with 11 bases between. Germline V gives CDR1 SGHVS, CDR2 FNYEAQ. CDR3 coding DNA: TGTGCCAGCAGCTTAGAGGAACGGCGGGAGCAGTTCTTC. It codes for CASSLEERREQFF. The complete variable domain, with remaining parts taken from reference TRBV7-6 and TRBJ2-1, reads GAGVSQSPRYKVTKRGQDVALRCDPISGHVSLYWYRQALGQGPEFLTYFNYEAQQDKSGLPNDRFSAERPEGSISTLTIQRTEQRDSAMYRCASSLEERREQFFGPGTRLTVL.

This clonotype was picked up a small number of times. The V gene is TRBV15, the J gene TRBJ2-1; weak D call: TRBD2 (6 bases). CDR3 length: 15 amino acids. The V and J ends lost 1 base and 9 bases respectively, with 16 bases between them. Germline CDR1 is LNHNV and CDR2 is YYDKDF (reference sequence). The CDR3 bases are TGTGCCACCAGCAGAGGGGGAGGAGGGGTCATTGAGCAGTTCTTC. Translation: CATSRGGGGVIEQFF.

This clonotype was picked up a small number of times. The V call is TRBV18, the J call TRBJ1-5, with 7 positions matching TRBD1. The CDR3 runs 15 residues. V dropped 5 bases and J dropped 4; count of bases not matched to a gene: 8. The germline gives CDR1 KGHSH, CDR2 LQKENI. CDR3 bases: TGTGCCAGCTCAAGCGGGACAGCTGGAAATCAGCCCCAGCATTTT. This encodes CASSSGTAGNQPQHF.

This clonotype was seen at least ten times. The rearrangement links TRBV5-5 to TRBJ2-7; perhaps TRBD1 as D (5 bases). The CDR3 length is 14 residues. Germline CDR1 and CDR2: SGHKS and YYEKEE (reference sequence). V was clipped by 1 base and J by 3 bases, with 11 bases between them. The CDR3 DNA sequence: TGTGCCAGCAGCTTGAAGGGGTCCCACTACGAGCAGTACTTC. This encodes CASSLKGSHYEQYF.

This clonotype was detected a few times. The gene calls are TRBV4-3 and TRBJ1-4; D is possibly TRBD1 (6 bases). The CDR3 is 15 residues long. V lost 0 bases to trimming and J lost 8 bases, with 13 bases between them. Germline values: CDR1 LGHNA, CDR2 YSLEER. CDR3 protein: CASSQDRGGREKLFF. CDR3 DNA: TGCGCCAGCAGCCAAGATCGAGGGGGTCGGGAAAAACTGTTTTTT.

At least ten counts were recorded for this clonotype. The rearrangement links TRBV7-9 to TRBJ2-3; 8 bases align to TRBD1. The length of the CDR3 is 15 residues. Germline assignment: CDR1 SEHNR and CDR2 FQNEAQ (reference sequence). V lost 5 bases and J lost 2; bases outside the gene matches: 6. CDR3 loop: CASSPWTGLTDTQYF. The DNA for the CDR3 is TGTGCCAGCAGCCCCTGGACAGGGCTCACAGATACGCAGTATTTT.

This clonotype was seen many times. This chain uses TRBV7-9 with TRBJ2-7; TRBD1 matches at 10 bases. Trimming at V came to 1 base and at J to 2 bases, leaving 5 bases not matched to a gene. CDR1 is SEHNR, CDR2 FQNEAQ, per germline (reference sequence). This CDR3 comprises 16 residues. CDR3 DNA sequence: TGTGCCAGCAGCTTAGTGACAGGGGGCTTAACCTACGAGCAGTACTTC. Protein sequence: CASSLVTGGLTYEQYF.

This clonotype has a count of ten or more. The V and J genes are TRBV24-1 and TRBJ2-5; tentatively, D is TRBD1 (5 bases). The V end was cut by 4 bases, the J end by 7 bases, with 18 bases between. Germline lookup yields CDR1 KGHDR and CDR2 SFDVKD. CDR3 length: 15 residues. The CDR3 nucleotides are TGTGCCACCAGTGACCACGCTGGGCAGGGCGGGACCCAGTACTTC. Protein: CATSDHAGQGGTQYF.

This clonotype was counted many times. CDR3 in amino acids: CASSLNQNGNTIYF. In nucleotides, the CDR3 is TGTGCCAGCAGCTTAAATCAGAATGGAAACACCATATATTTT. The chain joins TRBV7-2 to TRBJ1-3; D unresolved. Trimming took 2 bases from V and 3 from J, leaving 8 bases between them. In germline, CDR1 is SGHTA, CDR2 FQGNSA. This CDR3 has 14 amino acids.

This clonotype has only a few counts. The chain employs TRBV5-6 and TRBJ2-5, with 8 bases that match TRBD2. Germline values: CDR1 SGHDT, CDR2 YYEEEE. The ends lost 4 bases at V and 5 bases at J; junction bases unmatched: 13. The CDR3 runs to 16 residues. This CDR3 reads CASSAPRGGKAETQYF. CDR3 DNA: TGTGCCAGCAGCGCCCCCCGGGGGGGGAAGGCGGAGACCCAGTACTTC.

This chain links TRBV5-1 with TRBJ2-1, with D possibly being TRBD1 (6 bases). In germline, CDR1 is SGHRS, CDR2 YFSETQ. V dropped 1 base and J dropped 8 bases, with 19 bases sitting between them. The CDR3 runs to 16 residues. The CDR3 DNA reads as TGCGCCAGCAGCTTGACCCGTCAGGGGCGTGGATATGAGCAGTTCTTC. This translates into CASSLTRQGRGYEQFF.

This rearrangement joins TRBV29-1 to TRBJ1-2, with 8 positions matching TRBD1. V dropped 2 bases and J dropped 8; count of bases not matched to a gene: 7. The germline V gene encodes CDR1 SQVTM and CDR2 ANQGSEA. The CDR3 is made up of 13 amino acids. CDR3 sequence reads: CSVELQGARGYTF. Here the CDR3 DNA reads TGCAGCGTTGAATTGCAGGGGGCAAGGGGCTACACCTTC.

The chain joins TRBV6-2 or TRBV6-3 to TRBJ2-2; D not certain. The CDR3 totals 11 residues. Germline values: CDR1 MNHEY, CDR2 SVGEGT. Trimming removed 6 bases from V and 8 bases from J, with 7 bases in between. For the CDR3, the DNA is TGTGCCAGCAGCCATGGAGGGGAGCTGTTTTTT. This translates into CASSHGGELFF.

This clonotype has a handful of counts. The V call is TRBV12-3 or TRBV12-4, the J call TRBJ1-1, with 9 bases that match TRBD1. This CDR3 has 14 residues. The ends lost 6 bases at V and 5 bases at J; junction bases unmatched: 7. The CDR3 here is CASRTTGGGTEAFF. The CDR3 DNA is TGTGCCAGCAGGACCACAGGGGGCGGAACTGAAGCTTTCTTT.

Here the CDR3 reads CASRRGLGYGYTF. The CDR3 coding sequence is TGTGCCAGCAGGAGGGGTCTGGGCTATGGCTACACCTTC. This chain joins TRBV28 and TRBJ1-2; weak D call: TRBD1 (5 bases). The V gene's germline CDR1 is MDHEN and CDR2 SYDVKM. The CDR3 is 13 residues long. Trimming took 6 bases from V and 4 from J, leaving 12 bases between them.

The chain combines TRBV28 with TRBJ1-1; D gene uncertain. The CDR3 covers 12 residues. Germline CDR1 reads MDHEN; CDR2 reads SYDVKM. Trimming shortened V by 1 base and J by 8 bases, and 8 bases separated the two germline ends. The CDR3 region has the DNA TGTGCCAGCAGTTTATTGCTCCCCGAAGCTTTCTTT. Protein sequence: CASSLLLPEAFF. The variable domain in full, completed from reference TRBV28 and TRBJ1-1, reads DVKVTQSSRYLVKRTGEKVFLECVQDMDHENMFWYRQDPGLGLRLIYFSYDVKMKEKGDIPEGYSVSREKKERFSLILESASTNQTSMYLCASSLLLPEAFFGQGTRLTVV.